These T cell receptor beta chains were read from a single sample in a study of T-cell memory formation after mild COVID-19. TCRdb re-called the 5' RACE reads with MiXCR, one entry per CDR3 protein. The sample holds hundreds of thousands of distinct CDR3 sequences, more than 15% seen once. The sample was PBMCs or a T cell subset sorted from them (not recorded which). The origin of the receptors is an adult woman who had mild COVID-19 (a few samples of this study predate the infection). Cell type and time point are not known. Each CDR3 is given with its conserved first and last residue. D genes are given only for firm matches. Clone size, where shown, is once, few, many, or a class for clones that have expanded.

size,J,D,V,DNA,CDR3
few,TRBJ2-7,.,TRBV3-1,TGTGCCAGCAGCCCCTCAGGGGGGCGCCCTCCCTACGAGCAGTACTTC,CASSPSGGRPPYEQYF
many,TRBJ1-2,TRBD1,TRBV4-3,TGCGCCAGCAGCCACTCCTCAGGACAGGGCGGAATAGAGCACACCTTC,CASSHSSGQGGIEHTF
.,TRBJ1-1,.,TRBV6-1,TGTGCCAGCAGTGAGAGAAGTATGAACACTGAAGCTTTCTTT,CASSERSMNTEAFF
few,TRBJ2-1,.,TRBV4-3,TGCGCCAGCAGCCAAGACCCCTCGGGACTTTTATACAATGAGCAGTTCTTC,CASSQDPSGLLYNEQFF
.,TRBJ2-2,TRBD2,TRBV5-4,TGTGCCAGCAGCTTCTCGGGACTAAAGAACACCGGGGAGCTGTTTTTT,CASSFSGLKNTGELFF
once,TRBJ2-5,TRBD1,TRBV5-1,TGCGCCAGCAGCTTCCCGACGACAGGGGAAGAGACCCAGTACTTC,CASSFPTTGEETQYF
few,TRBJ2-1,.,TRBV30,TGTGCCTGGAGTGTGAGGGGCAGCCCTACAATTGCTTACAATGAGCAGTTCTTC,CAWSVRGSPTIAYNEQFF
few,TRBJ2-7,.,TRBV3-1,TGTGCCAGCAGCCACGCAGGGTTGGGGGAGCAGTACTTC,CASSHAGLGEQYF
many,TRBJ2-7,TRBD1,TRBV7-2,TGTGCCAGCAGCTTAGCGAGTACAGGGGGTCGAGACGAGCAGTACTTC,CASSLASTGGRDEQYF
.,TRBJ2-5,TRBD2,TRBV20-1,TGCAGTGCCTATGCGGGAGTGGGAGAGACCCAGTACTTC,CSAYAGVGETQYF
.,TRBJ2-2,.,TRBV29-1,TGCAGCGTGAGGAAAAGGGGGGCCGACACCGGGGAGCTGTTTTTT,CSVRKRGADTGELFF
.,TRBJ2-3,.,TRBV19,TGTGCCAGTAGTTCCCACGACAGGATCACAGATACGCAGTATTTT,CASSSHDRITDTQYF
.,TRBJ2-1,TRBD1,TRBV6-4,TGTGCCAGCAGTGAGGGCAGGGGGCTTTATGAGCAGTTCTTC,CASSEGRGLYEQFF
once,TRBJ1-6,.,TRBV6-1,TGTGCCAGCAGTGAAACATCGGCCAATTCACCCCTCCACTTT,CASSETSANSPLHF
few,TRBJ2-5,.,TRBV7-8,TGTGCCAGCAGCTTTGGGGTTAGTGTCGAGACCCAGTACTTC,CASSFGVSVETQYF
.,TRBJ1-1,.,TRBV5-1,TGCGCCAGCAGCTGGGGTACAGCTCACACTGAAGCTTTCTTT,CASSWGTAHTEAFF
.,TRBJ2-4,.,TRBV7-2,TGTGCCAGCAGCTTAGGCAGGGTTGGCAAAAACATTCAGTACTTC,CASSLGRVGKNIQYF
.,TRBJ2-7,.,TRBV2,TGTGCCACCGAAGGGACCGAAACCTACGAGCAGTACTTC,CATEGTETYEQYF
.,TRBJ1-1,TRBD1,TRBV20-1,TGCAGTGCTAGGTGGCAGGGGGAGAGTAACACTGAAGCTTTCTTT,CSARWQGESNTEAFF
few,TRBJ2-5,TRBD1,TRBV29-1,TGCAGCGTTCTGCCGGGACAGCAACAAGAGACCCAGTACTTC,CSVLPGQQQETQYF
few,TRBJ2-2,.,TRBV5-4,TGTGCCAGCAGCTCCGATAGTAACACCGGGGAGCTGTTTTTT,CASSSDSNTGELFF
.,TRBJ2-7,TRBD1,TRBV3-1,TGTGCCAGCGCCGGGACAGGGGGATTCGAGCAGTACTTC,CASAGTGGFEQYF
.,TRBJ1-2,.,TRBV11-2,TGTGCCAGCAGCTTATTAATGGCGGGCAATAACTATGGCTACACCTTC,CASSLLMAGNNYGYTF
.,TRBJ2-7,TRBD2,TRBV28,TGTGCCAGCAGTCTCAGCGGGAGGGCCCACAACGAGCAGTACTTC,CASSLSGRAHNEQYF
few,TRBJ2-5,.,TRBV9,TGTGCCAGCTCGTCCTCGGGTTTGGCTGGAGGAGAGACCCAGTACTTC,CASSSSGLAGGETQYF
few,TRBJ2-7,.,TRBV4-1,TGCGCCAGCAGCCAAGATCTTGCCCTCCTGAGGTACTTC,CASSQDLALLRYF
.,TRBJ2-5,TRBD1,TRBV24-1,TGTGCCACCAGTGACCCTGGACAGGCTAGGACCCAGTACTTC,CATSDPGQARTQYF
few,TRBJ2-3,TRBD2,TRBV24-1,TGTGCCACCAGTGATTCTCCGGGACTAGCGGGAAGAGATACGCAGTATTTT,CATSDSPGLAGRDTQYF
.,TRBJ2-5,TRBD2,TRBV18,TGTGCCAGCTCACCCACTACTCTCGGACTAGCGGGGGAGGAGACCCAGTACTTC,CASSPTTLGLAGEETQYF
.,TRBJ1-4,.,TRBV4-2,TGTGCCAGCAGCCATCGACAGAAGAATGAAAAACTGTTTTTT,CASSHRQKNEKLFF
.,TRBJ1-4,.,TRBV5-8,TGTGCCAGCAGCTTGCCCGGAACTGCAACTAATGAAAAACTGTTTTTT,CASSLPGTATNEKLFF
.,TRBJ2-3,TRBD2,TRBV25-1,TGTGCCAGCAGTGCTCTAGCGGGAGGGCGTACAGATACGCAGTATTTT,CASSALAGGRTDTQYF
.,TRBJ1-1,.,TRBV7-9,TGTGCCAGCAGATCAATCATCGGTCGGGGGCAGGGGGAAGCTTTCTTT,CASRSIIGRGQGEAFF
.,TRBJ1-5,.,TRBV6-1,TGTGCCAGCAGTGAACGTGGGTCGGGGCCTAGCAATCAGCCCCAGCATTTT,CASSERGSGPSNQPQHF
few,TRBJ1-3,.,TRBV30,TGTGCCTGGAGTGTTTTACCAATTGGAAACACCATATATTTT,CAWSVLPIGNTIYF
.,TRBJ2-4,TRBD2,TRBV7-2,TGTGCCAGCAGCTTACTAGCGGGAGTCCACCTAGCCAAAAACATTCAGTACTTC,CASSLLAGVHLAKNIQYF
few,TRBJ2-6,TRBD1,TRBV4-1,TGCGCCAGCAGCCAACAACCGACAGGGTCTGGGGCCAACGTCCTGACTTTC,CASSQQPTGSGANVLTF
.,TRBJ1-5,.,TRBV27,TGTGCCAGCAGTTTACAGGGAGATCAGCCCCAGCATTTT,CASSLQGDQPQHF
many,TRBJ1-1,TRBD1,TRBV7-9,TGTGCCAGCAGCCTGGACAGGGGAAGCACTGAAGCTTTCTTT,CASSLDRGSTEAFF
few,TRBJ1-6,TRBD1,TRBV4-1,TGCGCCAGCAGCCAAGGGCCCCTCGGGACAGAGGGACCTAATTCACCCCTCCACTTT,CASSQGPLGTEGPNSPLHF
few,TRBJ2-3,TRBD1,TRBV12-3/TRBV12-4,TGTGCCAGCAGGACAGGGGGCTGGGGCACAGATACGCAGTATTTT,CASRTGGWGTDTQYF
few,TRBJ1-2,.,TRBV12-3/TRBV12-4,TGTGCCAGCTCGAGATTCGCTAACTATGGCTACACCTTC,CASSRFANYGYTF
many,TRBJ2-7,.,TRBV15,TGTGCCACCAGACTTTCCCCTTCCTACGAGCAGTACTTC,CATRLSPSYEQYF
.,TRBJ1-5,.,TRBV12-3/TRBV12-4,TGTGCCAGCAGTGAGCTGGGGGCAGGGCAGCCCCAGCATTTT,CASSELGAGQPQHF
many,TRBJ2-3,TRBD2,TRBV5-1,TGCGCCAGCGCGGGGGGGTTGGATACGCAGTATTTT,CASAGGLDTQYF
few,TRBJ2-2,.,TRBV6-6,TGTGCCAGCAGTTACTCTAGGACACGCACTAACACCGGGGAGCTGTTTTTT,CASSYSRTRTNTGELFF
few,TRBJ2-1,TRBD1,TRBV5-1,TGCGCCAGCAATGAGGGGGCGCGCTACAATGAGCAGTTCTTC,CASNEGARYNEQFF
few,TRBJ2-2,.,TRBV4-3,TGCGCCAGCAGCCAAGATCGTTGGACTACCGGGGAGCTGTTTTTT,CASSQDRWTTGELFF
.,TRBJ2-1,TRBD2,TRBV5-1,TGCGCCAGCAGCTTGGGTGGACTAGCGGGATATGAGCAGTTCTTC,CASSLGGLAGYEQFF
many,TRBJ2-3,TRBD2,TRBV10-3,TGTGCCATCAGTGAGCTAGCGGGGGAAAATACGCAGTATTTT,CAISELAGENTQYF
few,TRBJ1-1,.,TRBV20-1,TGCAGTGCCTCCTGGGTAGGCTCTTGGAACACTGAAGCTTTCTTT,CSASWVGSWNTEAFF
few,TRBJ2-1,.,TRBV5-4,TGTGCCAGCAGCTTGCGACAAGGGATAGATGAGCAGTTCTTC,CASSLRQGIDEQFF